This T cell receptor (beta chain) was observed in a study of T-cell reconstitution after alpha-beta-depleted transplantation in children listed by TCRdb under 2016. Describing the broader study: The study quantitatively tracked T-cell immune reconstitution after TCRalphabeta/CD19-depleted allogeneic hematopoietic cell transplantation in children using TCR repertoire profiling.

Counted from cysteine to phenylalanine, this CDR3 has 16 amino acids. This entry keeps only the CDR3 DNA: 48 bases, framed from base 1. According to the germline V gene, CDR1 reads KGHDR and CDR2 reads SFDVKD. Germline trimming amounts to 5 bases on V and 5 bases on J, with 6 as the count of junction bases outside the gene matches. The receptor library was made with PCR. Sequencing instrument: Illumina HiSeq 2500. Molecular barcoding was employed in the preparation of TCR libraries, with unique molecular identifiers being used to normalize TCRbeta repertoire quantification. TCRdb trimmed public reads at Q25 via fastp, called clones via MiXCR and kept in-frame beta chains. For every CDR3 protein sequence, its rows merge into one entry that carries the most common genes and DNA. This sample comprises approximately 240,000 distinct CDR3 sequences, around 9.6% of them detected only once. The top ten constitute 5% to 7% of the sample.

Many counts were recorded for this clonotype. The antigen it recognizes is unknown. The sample holds no much larger clone one base away, and base qualities are not on file. The sequence came from a human donor who donated a stem cell graft to a child with acute lymphoblastic leukemia. The sample consisted of PBMCs from the stem cell graft donor, taken from the stem cell graft. The chain was built from TRBV24-1 and TRBJ2-5, with 14 bases in between that match TRBD2. The CDR3 region reads CATSGGTSGGWETQYF. The nucleotide sequence is TGTGCCACCAGTGGTGGGACTAGCGGGGGTTGGGAGACCCAGTACTTC.